This TCR beta chain was observed in a study of T cells in Graves' hyperthyroidism and ophthalmopathy. Study-wide findings and caveats: Researchers found most expanded thyroid clonotypes above 0.001 in blood as well.

This clonotype was observed a handful of times. Antigen specificity is unknown. This CDR3 has 15 residues. Germline V CDR1 and CDR2: LGHDT, YNNKEL (reference sequence). Trimming took 5 bases from V and 0 from J, leaving 11 bases between them. Amplified TCR beta CDR3 regions derived from RNA transcripts. The HTBI set primed first-round TCR CDR3 RT-PCR. TCRdb ran MiXCR on the multiplex PCR reads and lists one entry per CDR3 protein. The sample gives approximately 640,000 distinct CDR3 sequences, 15% to 20% of which show up once; about 3.8% is in the top ten. The hyperthyroidism patients had all been newly diagnosed, and their disease duration was under 2 months. Their ages ranged from 18 to 65 years.

This receptor was obtained from a woman under 40 with Graves' hyperthyroidism. The sequenced sample was blood. The chain combines TRBV3-1 with TRBJ1-3, with D perhaps TRBD1 (5 bases). Written as DNA, the CDR3 is TGTGCCAGCAGCGTATCGGGGGTCTCTGGAAACACCATATATTTT. This gives the protein CASSVSGVSGNTIYF.